Below are 7 T cell receptor beta chains sequenced from a single sample in a study of CXCR3-negative and CXCR3-positive naive CD8 T cells. The authors made the TRB cDNA libraries by 5' RACE using UMI labels. No DNA is given; TCRdb re-called the 5' RACE reads and lists each CDR3 protein once. This sample's clone table lists 150,000 or so distinct CDR3 sequences. Study-wide results and caveats: More hydrophobic TRB CDR3s were found in CXCR3-positive naive cells than in CXCR3-negative naive cells.

These TCRs are of unknown antigen specificity. The sample consisted of naive CXCR3+ CD8+ T cells from blood. This sample's subset: CD45RO-CCR7+CD27+CD95- naive CD8+ T cells expressing CXCR3 (TNR3+). These receptors were collected from a human donor in good health. Some clones in this sample may be carry-over from other donors' samples.

J is TRBJ2-4 and V is TRBV6-6; with no DNA, the TCRdb D assignment of TRBD1 cannot be verified. CDR1 and CDR2 from the germline V gene are MNHNY and SVGAGI (reference sequence). This CDR3 comprises 19 residues. This CDR3 is CASSYYPGDTVLAKNIQYF.

The chain is built from TRBV7-3 and TRBJ2-7. Germline V gene data show CDR1 as SGHTA and CDR2 as FQGTGA. This CDR3 spans 14 amino acids. CDR3: CASSLDAATHEQYF.

V gene TRBV5-1 combines with J gene TRBJ1-6; checking the TCRdb D call of TRBD1 is not possible without DNA. This CDR3 is built from 16 residues. The germline V gene has CDR1 SGHRS and CDR2 YFSETQ. The CDR3 is CASSVGPAGANSPLHF. The whole variable domain, remainder taken from reference TRBV5-1 and TRBJ1-6, is KAGVTQTPRYLIKTRGQQVTLSCSPISGHRSVSWYQQTPGQGLQFLFEYFSETQRNKGNFPGRFSGRQFSNSRSEMNVSTLELGDSALYLCASSVGPAGANSPLHFGNGTRLTVT.

The V call is TRBV5-4, the J call TRBJ2-7; without DNA, the TCRdb call of TRBD1 cannot be checked. Germline V CDR1 and CDR2: SGHNT, YYREEE (reference sequence). This CDR3 spans 17 amino acids. The CDR3 loop reads CASSVLGPTGIAYEQYF.

The CDR3 loop is CSARGDVDRVAGGYTF. V is TRBV20-1 and J is TRBJ1-2; with no DNA, the TCRdb D assignment of TRBD1 cannot be verified. CDR3 length: 16 amino acids. CDR1 and CDR2 (germline): DFQATT, SNEGSKA (reference sequence).

The V gene is TRBV12-3 or TRBV12-4, the J gene TRBJ2-2; TCRdb selects TRBD1, and the lack of DNA leaves this call unchecked. The CDR3 loop spans 15 amino acids. The CDR3 protein is CASSFRDVGIGELFF.

The chain couples TRBV25-1 to TRBJ1-1; TCRdb lists TRBD1, though no DNA is available to test this call. The CDR3 length is 17 residues. Germline lookup yields CDR1 MGHDK and CDR2 SYGVNS. CDR3 loop: CASSGTGTEIMNTEAFF.